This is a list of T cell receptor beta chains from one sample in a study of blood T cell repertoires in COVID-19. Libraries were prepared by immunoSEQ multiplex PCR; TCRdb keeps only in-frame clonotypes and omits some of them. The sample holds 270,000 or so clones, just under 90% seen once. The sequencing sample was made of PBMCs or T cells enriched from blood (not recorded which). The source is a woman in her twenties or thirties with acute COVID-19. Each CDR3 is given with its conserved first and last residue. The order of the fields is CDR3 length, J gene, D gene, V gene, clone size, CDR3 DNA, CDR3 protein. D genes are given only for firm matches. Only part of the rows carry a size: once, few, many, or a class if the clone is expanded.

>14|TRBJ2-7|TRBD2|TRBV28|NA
TGTGCCAGCACCCCCGGGGGGGGAAACTACGAGCAGTACTTC
CASTPGGGNYEQYF
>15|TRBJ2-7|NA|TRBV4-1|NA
TGCGCCAGCAGCCAAGATGGGGGGACAGCCCTCGAGCAGTACTTC
CASSQDGGTALEQYF
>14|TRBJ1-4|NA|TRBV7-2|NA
TGTGCCAGCAGCTTCGGAGGTATCGGTGAAAAACTGTTTTTT
CASSFGGIGEKLFF
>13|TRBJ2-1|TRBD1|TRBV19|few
TGTGCCAGTAGTATTACCCGACAGGGCGAGCAGTTCTTC
CASSITRQGEQFF
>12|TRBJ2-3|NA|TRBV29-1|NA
TGCAGCGTTGACCCTAGAGGAGATACGCAGTATTTT
CSVDPRGDTQYF
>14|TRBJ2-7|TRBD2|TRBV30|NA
TGTGCCTGGAGTGACGGACTAGCGGGAAACGAGCAGTACTTC
CAWSDGLAGNEQYF
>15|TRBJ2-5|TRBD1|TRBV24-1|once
TGTGCCACCAGTGACCCTAGGACAGGGTTAGAGACCCAGTACTTC
CATSDPRTGLETQYF
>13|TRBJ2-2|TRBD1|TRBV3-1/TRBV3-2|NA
TGTGCCAGCAGCCAATATAGGACAGGAGAGCTGTTTTTT
CASSQYRTGELFF
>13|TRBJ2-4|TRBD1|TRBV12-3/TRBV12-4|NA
TGTGCCAGCAGTTTAGAGGACAGGTTTATTCAGTACTTC
CASSLEDRFIQYF
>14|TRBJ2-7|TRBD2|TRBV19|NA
TGTGCCAGTAGTATCTGGGGAGGGGAGTACGAGCAGTACTTC
CASSIWGGEYEQYF
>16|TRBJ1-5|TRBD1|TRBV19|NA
TGTGCCAGTAGTCTCGGGACAGGGAACAGCAATCAGCCCCAGCATTTT
CASSLGTGNSNQPQHF
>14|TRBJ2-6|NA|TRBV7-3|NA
TGTGCCAGCAGCCCGGGTGGAGGGGCCAACGTCCTGACTTTC
CASSPGGGANVLTF
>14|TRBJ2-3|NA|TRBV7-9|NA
TGTGCCAGCAGCTTAGGGGCCCCCACAGATACGCAGTATTTT
CASSLGAPTDTQYF
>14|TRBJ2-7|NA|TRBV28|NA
TGTGCCAGCAGACCCCAAGGGGACTCCTACGAGCAGTACTTC
CASRPQGDSYEQYF
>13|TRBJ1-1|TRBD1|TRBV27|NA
TGTGCCAGCAGACTTCAGGGGGGCCCTGAAGCTTTCTTT
CASRLQGGPEAFF
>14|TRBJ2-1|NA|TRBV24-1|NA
TGTGCCACCAGTGATCCGGAGTCCTACAATGAGCAGTTCTTC
CATSDPESYNEQFF
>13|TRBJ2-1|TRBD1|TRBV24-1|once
TGTGCCACCAGTGACCCGACAGGGATCGAGCAGTTCTTC
CATSDPTGIEQFF
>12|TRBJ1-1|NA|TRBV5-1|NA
TGCGCCAGCAGCTTGGGAGAAGGGGAGGGTTTCTTT
CASSLGEGEGFF
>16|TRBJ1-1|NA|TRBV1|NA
TGCACCAGCAGCCAAGATCTGGACCGTCGCGGGACTGAAGCTTTCTTT
CTSSQDLDRRGTEAFF
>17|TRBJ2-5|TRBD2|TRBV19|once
TGTGCCAGTAGTTCATCCCTACTAGCGGGAATACAAGAGACCCAGTACTTC
CASSSSLLAGIQETQYF
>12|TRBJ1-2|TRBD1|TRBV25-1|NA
TGTGCCAGCAGTGCCAACAGGGGTGGCTACACCTTC
CASSANRGGYTF
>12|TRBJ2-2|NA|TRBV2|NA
TGTGCCTCTCAGGGTAACACCGGGGAGCTGTTTTTT
CASQGNTGELFF
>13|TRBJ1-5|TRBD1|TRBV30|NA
TGTGCCTGGAGCAGGGGGAGCAATCAGCCCCAGCATTTT
CAWSRGSNQPQHF
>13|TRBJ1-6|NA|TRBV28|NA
TGTGCCAGCAGTTCCATCTATAATTCACCCCTCCACTTT
CASSSIYNSPLHF
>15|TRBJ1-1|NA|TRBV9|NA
TGTGCCAGCAGCGTAGAAGGAGGGCGGGGGTCTGAAGCTTTCTTT
CASSVEGGRGSEAFF
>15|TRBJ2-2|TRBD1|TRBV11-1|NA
TGTGCCAGCAGCAGGGGGCATTCGAACACCGGGGAGCTGTTTTTT
CASSRGHSNTGELFF
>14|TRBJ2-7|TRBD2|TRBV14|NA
TGTGCCAGCAGCCAAAAAGCGGGAGCAGTCGAGCAGTACTTC
CASSQKAGAVEQYF
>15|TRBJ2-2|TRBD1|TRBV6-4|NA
TGTGCCAGCAGTGAAGGACAGGGATCCACCGGGGAGCTGTTTTTT
CASSEGQGSTGELFF
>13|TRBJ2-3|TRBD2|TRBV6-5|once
TGTGCCAGCACCCTAGCGGGAGCGGATACGCAGTATTTT
CASTLAGADTQYF
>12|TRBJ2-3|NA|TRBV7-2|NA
TGTGCCAGCAGCTCCCTGGGGCGTACGCAGTATTTT
CASSSLGRTQYF
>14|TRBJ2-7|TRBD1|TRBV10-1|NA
TGCGCCAGCAGTGAGTGGGGACAGGGATACGAGCAGTACTTC
CASSEWGQGYEQYF
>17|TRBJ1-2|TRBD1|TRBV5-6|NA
TGTGCCAGCAGCTTAACGTGGGACAGGGCCGTTTTACGGGGCTACACCTTC
CASSLTWDRAVLRGYTF
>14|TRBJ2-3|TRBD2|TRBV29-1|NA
TGCAGCGTTGGGGAGGGGCAGGGTACAGATACGCAGTATTTT
CSVGEGQGTDTQYF
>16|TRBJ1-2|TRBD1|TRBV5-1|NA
TGCGCCAGCAGCTTGTGGGGGACAGAGCCCTCGTCTGGCTACACCTTC
CASSLWGTEPSSGYTF
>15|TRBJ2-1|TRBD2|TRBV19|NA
TGTGCCAGTAGTCCCACTAGCGGGAGTTGGAATGAGCAGTTCTTC
CASSPTSGSWNEQFF
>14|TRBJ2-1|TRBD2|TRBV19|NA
TGTGCCAGTAGTCCGGGAGGGCCGGGTAATGAGCAGTTCTTC
CASSPGGPGNEQFF
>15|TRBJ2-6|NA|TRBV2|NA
TGTGCCAGCAGGGCAGACGGGACTGGGGCCAACGTCCTGACTTTC
CASRADGTGANVLTF
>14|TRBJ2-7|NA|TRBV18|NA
TGTGCCAGCTCACCACCGGGGAGGTCCTACGAGCAGTACTTC
CASSPPGRSYEQYF
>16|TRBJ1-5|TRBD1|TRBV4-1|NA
TGCGCCAGCAGCCAAGGGACACAGGGGCTCAATCAGCCCCAGCATTTT
CASSQGTQGLNQPQHF
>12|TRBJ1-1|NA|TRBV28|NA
TGTGCCAGCAGCCTAGTTAACACTGAAGCTTTCTTT
CASSLVNTEAFF
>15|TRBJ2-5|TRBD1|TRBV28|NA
TGTGCCAGCAAGTATGGGACAGCGTACCAAGAGACCCAGTACTTC
CASKYGTAYQETQYF
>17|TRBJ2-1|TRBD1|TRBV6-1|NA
TGTGCCAGCAGTGGCGCGGGACAGGTGGGCTCCTACAATGAGCAGTTCTTC
CASSGAGQVGSYNEQFF
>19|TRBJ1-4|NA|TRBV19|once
TGTGCCAGTAGTATAATAGGAAGAGGTGCTCTTTCGACTAATGAAAAACTGTTTTTT
CASSIIGRGALSTNEKLFF
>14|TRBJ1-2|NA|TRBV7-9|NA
TGTGCCAGCAGCCCCGTTACCGCAGGCTATGGCTACACCTTC
CASSPVTAGYGYTF
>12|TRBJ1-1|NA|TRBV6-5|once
TGTGCCAGCAGTTACTCTCAGGGAGAAGCTTTCTTT
CASSYSQGEAFF
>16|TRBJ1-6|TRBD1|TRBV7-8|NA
TGTGCCAGCAGCGCTGGTATGGGACAGGGTGGTTCACCCCTCCACTTT
CASSAGMGQGGSPLHF
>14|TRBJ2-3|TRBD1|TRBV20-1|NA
TGCAGTGCTAGTAAGGGGGCCGGCACAGATACGCAGTATTTT
CSASKGAGTDTQYF
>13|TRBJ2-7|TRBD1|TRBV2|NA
TGTGCCAGCAGTGGACAGGGTATGAACGAGCAGTACTTC
CASSGQGMNEQYF
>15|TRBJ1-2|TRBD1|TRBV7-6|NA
TGTGCCAGCAGCTTAGCCGGGACAGGGGGGGATGGCTACACCTTC
CASSLAGTGGDGYTF
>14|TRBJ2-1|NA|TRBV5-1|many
TGCGCCAGCAGCTTGGCAGGCGAATACAATGAGCAGTTCTTC
CASSLAGEYNEQFF
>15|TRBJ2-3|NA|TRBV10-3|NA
TGTGCCTCAAGATTCGGGGGTAGTGATGCAGATACGCAGTATTTT
CASRFGGSDADTQYF
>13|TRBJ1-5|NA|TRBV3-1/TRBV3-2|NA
TGTGCCAGCAGCCAAGTGGTAGATCAGCCCCAGCATTTT
CASSQVVDQPQHF
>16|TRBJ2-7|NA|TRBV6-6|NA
TGTGCCAGCAGTTCTGGGCAGGGGACCCCATCATACGAGCAGTACTTC
CASSSGQGTPSYEQYF
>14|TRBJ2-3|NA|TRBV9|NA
TGTGCCAGCAGCGTAGAACCTACTCCCGATACGCAGTATTTT
CASSVEPTPDTQYF
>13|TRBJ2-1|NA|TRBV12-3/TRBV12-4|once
TGTGCCAGCAGACCTTCGACTAGCAATGAGCAGTTCTTC
CASRPSTSNEQFF
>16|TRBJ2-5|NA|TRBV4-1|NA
TGCGCCAGCAGCCAAGAAGGCGGAGTGAGTACGGAGACCCAGTACTTC
CASSQEGGVSTETQYF
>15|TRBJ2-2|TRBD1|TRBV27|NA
TGTGCCAGCAGTTTGGCACAGGGGGGCACCGGGGAGCTGTTTTTT
CASSLAQGGTGELFF
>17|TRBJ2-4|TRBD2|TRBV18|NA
TGTGCCAGCTCAGAGGGACTAGCGGGAGCGGGTAAAAACATTCAGTACTTC
CASSEGLAGAGKNIQYF
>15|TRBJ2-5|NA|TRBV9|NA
TGTGCCAGCAGCGTAGATAACAGGGCCCAAGAGACCCAGTACTTC
CASSVDNRAQETQYF